What follows are 22 T cell receptor beta chains derived from one specimen sequenced in a study of CD8 T cells in Susac syndrome. Roughly 0.5 to 1 ug RNA was reverse transcribed with random hexamers. In TCRdb, the immunoSEQ multiplex PCR reads were re-called with MiXCR into one record per CDR3 protein. The data hold 300,000 to 350,000 distinct CDR3 sequences, with under 95% observed a single time. The specimen sequenced was CD4+ T cells from PBMCs. These TCRs come from a human donor with multiple sclerosis.

The J gene is TRBJ2-7, the V gene TRBV7-2; weak D call: TRBD2 (5 bases). V was trimmed by 2 bases and J by 2 bases, leaving 10 bases between them. This CDR3 is built from 14 residues. Looked up from germline, CDR1 is SGHTA and CDR2 is FQGNSA. The CDR3: CASSLTSLPYEQYF. In DNA, the CDR3 is TGTGCCAGCAGCTTAACTAGTCTCCCCTACGAGCAGTACTTC.

The gene calls are TRBV7-2 and TRBJ1-5; D uncertain. Germline CDR1 reads SGHTA; CDR2 reads FQGNSA. The CDR3 totals 14 residues. Trimming stripped 0 bases from V and 4 bases from J, with 7 bases between. CDR3 region: CASSLANSNQPQHF. DNA for the CDR3: TGTGCCAGCAGCTTAGCGAACAGTAATCAGCCCCAGCATTTT.

J is TRBJ2-1 and V is TRBV5-1; tentative D call: TRBD1 (6 bases). Germline-derived CDR1 and CDR2 are SGHRS and YFSETQ. V was trimmed by 4 bases and J by 0 bases, leaving 11 bases between them. The CDR3 has 15 residues. CDR3 in DNA: TGCGCCAGCAGCCGAACAGGGAGCTCCTACAATGAGCAGTTCTTC. Amino acid sequence: CASSRTGSSYNEQFF.

This clonotype showed up just once. The chain combines TRBV30 with TRBJ1-2, with D tentatively TRBD1 (5 bases). The CDR3 runs to 14 residues. Germline assignment: CDR1 GTSNPN and CDR2 SVGIG (reference sequence). With 0 bases removed from V and 8 bases from J, the gap between germline ends came to 16 bases. Here the CDR3 DNA reads TGTGCCTGGAGTGTAGGGACCTCGGCGCGAGGCTACACCTTC. This codes for CAWSVGTSARGYTF.

The chain is built from TRBV2 and TRBJ2-5; D perhaps matches TRBD2 (5 bases). Germline V CDR1 and CDR2: SNHLY, FYNNEI. The CDR3 extends over 14 amino acids. V lost 1 base, J lost 2 bases, and 8 bases lay in between. The CDR3 is CASSEGTLQETQYF. The DNA of the CDR3 is TGTGCCAGCAGTGAAGGGACTTTACAAGAGACCCAGTACTTC. Combining the CDR3 with reference TRBV2 and TRBJ2-5 gives the whole variable domain EPEVTQTPSHQVTQMGQEVILRCVPISNHLYFYWYRQILGQKVEFLVSFYNNEISEKSEIFDDQFSVERPDGSNFTLKIRSTKLEDSAMYFCASSEGTLQETQYFGPGTRLLVL.

V usage is TRBV2 and J usage is TRBJ1-2; 8 bases match TRBD1. Germline CDR1 and CDR2: SNHLY and FYNNEI. The CDR3 consists of 14 residues. V gave up 5 bases and J gave up 8 bases; unmatched junction bases: 10. The CDR3 region is CASSTRQGLEGYTF. For the CDR3, the DNA is TGTGCCAGCAGTACCCGACAGGGGTTGGAAGGCTACACCTTC.

The rearrangement links TRBV23-1 to TRBJ1-3; D not resolved. Being an ORF, TRBV23-1 has a function that is uncertain. The V end was cut by 0 bases, the J end by 0 bases, with 12 bases between. The CDR3 totals 17 residues. As DNA, the CDR3 is TGCGCCAGCAGTCAATCAGTGGCGGAGACCTCTGGAAACACCATATATTTT. The encoded protein is CASSQSVAETSGNTIYF.

This clonotype was detected only once. This chain links TRBV6-6 with TRBJ1-1; D is undetermined. Per germline, CDR1 MNHNY and CDR2 SVGAGI (reference sequence). CDR3 size: 14 residues. V lost 6 bases and J lost 0, with 11 bases in between. The CDR3, as DNA: TGTGCCAGCAGCCTTGAGAACATGAACACTGAAGCTTTCTTT. As protein: CASSLENMNTEAFF.

The chain employs TRBV4-3 and TRBJ1-1, with TRBD1 matching 7 bases. V shed 4 bases and J 3 bases; nucleotides not matched to a gene: 5. The CDR3 is 14 residues long. In germline, CDR1 is LGHNA, CDR2 YSLEER. DNA of the CDR3: TGCGCCAGCAGCCTACAGGGGTTTGACACTGAAGCTTTCTTT. As protein: CASSLQGFDTEAFF.

J is TRBJ1-1 and V is TRBV7-3; TRBD1 is a possible D gene (6 bases). The CDR3 sequence is 19 residues long. Germline CDR1 reads SGHTA; CDR2 reads FQGTGA. V was cut by 5 bases and J by 1 base, with 26 bases left in between. CDR3 nucleotide sequence: TGTGCCAGCAGCCTGGAGGCGGGAGGGGGGCCCCTTGCGAACACTGAAGCTTTCTTT. It encodes CASSLEAGGGPLANTEAFF.

The V and J genes are TRBV18 and TRBJ2-2, with TRBD1 matching 9 bases. V shed 3 bases, J shed 5 bases, and the junction held 7 bases outside the gene matches. The CDR3 runs to 16 residues. The V gene's germline CDR1 is KGHSH and CDR2 LQKENI. The CDR3 sequence is CASSPPGQGSTGELFF. In DNA, the CDR3 is TGTGCCAGCTCACCGCCGGGACAGGGAAGTACCGGGGAGCTGTTTTTT.

About this clonotype: No conserved phenylalanine or tryptophan is present at the end of the CDR3, so a read error is the likely explanation. The chain combines TRBV20-1 with TRBJ2-2; 8 bases line up with TRBD2. The CDR3 totals 14 residues. V dropped 6 bases and J dropped 4; count of bases not matched to a gene: 7. Germline CDR1 DFQATT, CDR2 SNEGSKA (reference sequence). CDR3 sequence (DNA): TGCAGTGCCCAACCCGGACTAGCCACCGGGGAGCTGTTTTCT. Encoded protein: CSAQPGLATGELFS.

The count of this clonotype is one. The rearrangement joins TRBV18 to TRBJ2-2; D call uncertain. Germline CDR1 reads KGHSH; CDR2 reads LQKENI. Between the trimmed V and J ends, which lost 3 bases and 6 bases, there was a span of 14 bases. This CDR3 region has 15 residues. The CDR3 sequence: CASSPGIRSAGELFF. In DNA, the CDR3 is TGTGCCAGCTCACCGGGGATTAGGTCGGCCGGGGAGCTGTTTTTT.

The chain links TRBV7-6 to TRBJ2-3, with D hard to call. This CDR3 is built from 14 residues. Looked up from germline, CDR1 is SGHVS and CDR2 is FNYEAQ. V lost 3 bases, J lost 4 bases, and 11 bases lay in between. The CDR3 nucleotides read TGTGCCAGCAGCTTCCGTGGCGCTCCAGATACGCAGTATTTT. It is translated as CASSFRGAPDTQYF.

A single count supports this clonotype. This chain uses TRBV6-1 with TRBJ1-1, with 7 bases identical to TRBD1. CDR1 and CDR2 from the germline V gene are MNHNS and SASEGT. V lost 2 bases and J lost 1; bases outside the gene matches: 7. The CDR3 runs 16 residues. CDR3 nucleotides: TGTGCCAGCAGTGAAAGAGGAGGGACAGCGAACACTGAAGCTTTCTTT. It encodes CASSERGGTANTEAFF.

Here the CDR3 DNA reads TGTGCCAGCACCCAACAGGGAGGGGACACTGAAGCTTTCTTT. Its translation is CASTQQGGDTEAFF. The chain links TRBV12-3 or TRBV12-4 to TRBJ1-1; perhaps TRBD1 as D (6 bases). The CDR3 length is 14 residues. V lost 7 bases and J 3 bases, leaving 15 bases between the germline ends.

This chain connects TRBV10-3 to TRBJ2-2; no clear D. This CDR3 contains 15 residues. CDR1 ENHRY and CDR2 SYGVKD come from the germline V gene. V was trimmed by 3 bases and J by 5 bases, leaving 13 bases between them. The CDR3 nucleotides read TGTGCCATCAGTGAAAATGCAAAGATGACCGGGGAGCTGTTTTTT. Amino acids: CAISENAKMTGELFF.

The CDR3 sequence is CASTDGAVQETQYF. CDR3 coding DNA: TGTGCCAGCACCGACGGGGCAGTCCAAGAGACCCAGTACTTC. This chain connects TRBV6-5 to TRBJ2-5; D is tentatively TRBD1 or TRBD2 (5 bases each). From germline, CDR1 is MNHEY and CDR2 SVGAGI. Trimming left V 7 bases short and J 1 base short, with 13 bases between. This CDR3 is built from 14 residues.

This chain uses TRBV7-2 with TRBJ2-5; D may be TRBD1 (5 bases). Trimming left V 1 base short and J 2 bases short, with 11 bases between. The CDR3 spans 15 residues. Germline CDR1 reads SGHTA; CDR2 reads FQGNSA. CDR3 DNA: TGTGCCAGCAGCTTAGGTCCGACAGAACAAGAGACCCAGTACTTC. Translating gives CASSLGPTEQETQYF. Based on the CDR3 plus reference TRBV7-2 and TRBJ2-5, the full variable domain is GAGVSQSPSNKVTEKGKDVELRCDPISGHTALYWYRQSLGQGLEFLIYFQGNSAPDKSGLPSDRFSAERTGGSVSTLTIQRTQQEDSAVYLCASSLGPTEQETQYFGPGTRLLVL.

V usage is TRBV29-1 and J usage is TRBJ2-4; D is possibly TRBD2 (6 bases). In germline, CDR1 is SQVTM, CDR2 ANQGSEA. V shed 5 bases and J shed 8 bases, with 16 bases lying between them. The CDR3 contains 13 residues. The CDR3 here is CSVKGTLRDIQYF. The DNA for the CDR3 is TGCAGCGTTAAGGGGACTCTAAGGGACATTCAGTACTTC. Combining the CDR3 with reference TRBV29-1 and TRBJ2-4 gives the whole variable domain SAVISQKPSRDICQRGTSLTIQCQVDSQVTMMFWYRQQPGQSLTLIATANQGSEATYESGFVIDKFPISRPNLTFSTLTVSNMSPEDSSIYLCSVKGTLRDIQYFGAGTRLSVL.

V gene TRBV18 combines with J gene TRBJ1-2; maybe TRBD1 (6 bases). CDR1 and CDR2 from the germline V gene are KGHSH and LQKENI. CDR3 length: 13 amino acids. Trimming removed 3 bases at V and 3 bases at J, with 8 bases between. The CDR3 spells CASSPRQDYGYTF. The DNA for the CDR3 is TGTGCCAGCTCACCCCGACAGGACTATGGCTACACCTTC.

This chain uses TRBV6-1 with TRBJ1-1; 7 nucleotides line up with TRBD1. V lost 8 bases and J lost 5; bases outside the gene matches: 11. The CDR3 runs 14 residues. Germline CDR1 MNHNS, CDR2 SASEGT. The CDR3 nucleotides read TGTGCCAGCGTAAAGACAGGGAGTTATACTGAAGCTTTCTTT. This translates into CASVKTGSYTEAFF.